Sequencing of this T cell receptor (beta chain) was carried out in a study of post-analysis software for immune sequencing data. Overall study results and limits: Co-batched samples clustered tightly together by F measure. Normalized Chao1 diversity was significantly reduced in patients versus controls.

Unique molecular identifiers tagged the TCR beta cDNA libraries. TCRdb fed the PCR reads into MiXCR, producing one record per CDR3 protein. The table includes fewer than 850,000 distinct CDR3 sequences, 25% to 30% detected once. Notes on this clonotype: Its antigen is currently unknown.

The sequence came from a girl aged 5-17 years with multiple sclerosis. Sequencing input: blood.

The CDR3 region has the DNA TGTGCCAGCAGCTCCCAGGGGGGAACCTACGAGCAGTACTTC. Its translation: CASSSQGGTYEQYF. The chain links TRBV5-4 to TRBJ2-7; maybe TRBD1 (7 bases). V shed 3 bases and J shed 2 bases, with 12 bases lying between them. This CDR3 is built from 14 residues. In germline, CDR1 is SGHNT, CDR2 YYREEE (reference sequence).